These T cell receptor beta chains were read from a single sample in a study of T cell repertoires in cytomegalovirus infection. One entry per CDR3 protein results from TCRdb running MiXCR on the reads. The sample lists hundreds of thousands of distinct CDR3 sequences; roughly a third were seen once. The antigens for these receptors are not known. This specimen was cultured PBMCs, taken from culture after CMV antigen stimulation. These receptors all stem from a human donor in good health (CMV status not recorded). Some clones in this sample may be carry-over from other donors' samples. Each CDR3 is given with its conserved first and last residue. The D gene is left open where the match is weak. Clone size appears in some rows only: once, few, many, or a class for an expanded clone.

d_call	v_call	j_call	clone_size	cdr3_nt	cdr3_aa
TRBD2	TRBV5-4	TRBJ2-7	once	TGTGCCAGCAGCCGACGAGCGGGAGACTCCTACGAGCAGTACTTC	CASSRRAGDSYEQYF
NA	TRBV7-2	TRBJ1-4	many	TGTGCCAGCAGCTTAGCGCAGGGACCCTCTAAACTGTTTTTT	CASSLAQGPSKLFF
NA	TRBV7-6	TRBJ1-1	NA	TGTGCCAGCAGCACGGGACATATGAGCCTGAACACTGAAGCTTTCTTT	CASSTGHMSLNTEAFF
NA	TRBV11-3	TRBJ1-3	NA	TGTGCCAGCAGCGAGTATTCAGGGTCTGGAAACACCATATATTTT	CASSEYSGSGNTIYF
TRBD2	TRBV19	TRBJ2-1	few	TGTGCCAGTAGGACGGGACCCGGACTAGCGGTCGAGCAGTTCTTC	CASRTGPGLAVEQFF
NA	TRBV7-6	TRBJ2-3	few	TGTGCCAGCAGCCCCCCGTCCGGCCCAGATACGCAGTATTTT	CASSPPSGPDTQYF
NA	TRBV5-6	TRBJ2-3	few	TGTGCCAGCAGCTTCGGCAATGGGTTAGATACGCAGTATTTT	CASSFGNGLDTQYF
NA	TRBV7-9	TRBJ2-3	many	TGTGCCAGCAGCTTAGATACGCAGTATTTT	CASSLDTQYF
NA	TRBV6-2/TRBV6-3	TRBJ2-7	NA	TGTGCCAGCGGGTTCGAGTTGCCTACCTACGAGCAGTACTTC	CASGFELPTYEQYF
TRBD2	TRBV12-3/TRBV12-4	TRBJ2-5	few	TGTGCCAGCAGGTCCGGGGGGGCTGGGGAGACCCAGTACTTC	CASRSGGAGETQYF
TRBD2	TRBV4-3	TRBJ2-7	NA	TGCGCCAGCAGCCTCCAGGCGGGGCGGGAGTACTCCTACGAGCAGTACTTC	CASSLQAGREYSYEQYF
TRBD1	TRBV7-2	TRBJ2-5	many	TGTGCCAGCAGCTTAATGGGGGGGACAGGGGAGACCCAGTACTTC	CASSLMGGTGETQYF
NA	TRBV12-3/TRBV12-4	TRBJ1-6	few	TGTGCCACCCCAAACCCTTCACCCCTCCACTTT	CATPNPSPLHF